This TCR beta chain was sequenced during a study of T cell responses to AZD1222 COVID-19 vaccine. This clone was observed a few times. This CDR3 has 14 residues. Germline CDR1 and CDR2: LGHDT and YNNKEL (reference sequence). V lost 2 bases to trimming and J lost 2 bases, with 7 bases between them. Libraries were prepared by immunoSEQ multiplex PCR; TCRdb keeps only in-frame clonotypes and omits some of them. In the table there are 45,000 to 60,000 clones, 70% to 90% of which are singletons. This receptor was obtained from an adult in good health. The input for sequencing was peripheral blood, taken on day 0 of AZD1222 vaccination. J is TRBJ1-3 and V is TRBV3-1 (or the pseudogene TRBV3-2); D gene unclear. The CDR3 DNA is TGTGCCAGCAGCCAACCCATAGCTGGAAACACCATATATTTT. Translation gives CASSQPIAGNTIYF.